Below, one T cell receptor (beta chain) is given with its context. Its antigen is undetermined. Profiling relied on immunoSEQ multiplex PCR, and the TCRdb table lists in-frame clones only, not all of them. The sample includes tens of thousands of clones, about 86% of them seen just once. The CDR3 contains 17 residues. Germline V gene sequence: CDR1 LGHDT, CDR2 YNNKEL (reference sequence). With 4 bases clipped from V and 7 bases from J, the junction kept 7 bases outside the gene matches. The data stem from a study of T cell responses to AZD1222 COVID-19 vaccine. Points from the study as a whole: Spike-specific TCR breadth and depth went up after people got two AZD1222 doses.

The sample here was peripheral blood, taken 28 days after the second AZD1222 dose. This chain joins TRBV3-1 (or the pseudogene TRBV3-2) and TRBJ2-1, with TRBD2 matching 16 bases. The clonotype comes from an adult who received the AZD1222 COVID-19 vaccine. The CDR3 DNA reads TGTGCCAGCAGCCGGAAGGGACTAGCGGGGGGGATTAATGAGCAGTTCTTC. Translated: CASSRKGLAGGINEQFF.